This is a list of T cell receptor beta chains from one sample in a study of blood T cell repertoires in COVID-19. Only in-frame clones appear in the TCRdb table, and some are missing; sequencing was by immunoSEQ multiplex PCR. The profile shows roughly 73,000 clones, about nine tenths of them singletons. What was sequenced was peripheral blood. Receptors were obtained from a man aged 50 to 59 with acute or convalescent COVID-19. The CDR3 runs from the conserved cysteine through the conserved F or W. Each record gives: clone size, J gene, D gene, V gene, CDR3 DNA, CDR3 protein. A D gene is named only where the DNA matches it firmly. Clone size, where shown, is once, few, many, or a class for clones that have expanded.

abundance: -; j_gene: TRBJ1-2; d_gene: TRBD1; v_gene: TRBV9; CDR3nt: TGTGCCAGCAGCGTGGGACAGGAAGTGGTCTATGGCTACACCTTC; CDR3aa: CASSVGQEVVYGYTF
abundance: -; j_gene: TRBJ2-4; d_gene: -; v_gene: TRBV27; CDR3nt: TGTGCCAGCAGTTCCGACAGGACCTCAAAAAACATTCAGTACTTC; CDR3aa: CASSSDRTSKNIQYF
abundance: few; j_gene: TRBJ2-7; d_gene: TRBD2; v_gene: TRBV3-1/TRBV3-2; CDR3nt: TGTGCCAGCAGCCCTTGGCGGGAGGCTTCCTACGAGCAGTACTTC; CDR3aa: CASSPWREASYEQYF
abundance: -; j_gene: TRBJ2-1; d_gene: -; v_gene: TRBV6-5; CDR3nt: TGTGCCAGCAGACAGGACAGCTACAATGAGCAGTTCTTC; CDR3aa: CASRQDSYNEQFF
abundance: -; j_gene: TRBJ2-5; d_gene: TRBD2; v_gene: TRBV9; CDR3nt: TGTGCCAGCAGCGAATCTATAGCGGGAGAGTACCAAGAGACCCAGTACTTC; CDR3aa: CASSESIAGEYQETQYF
abundance: -; j_gene: TRBJ2-3; d_gene: -; v_gene: TRBV5-1; CDR3nt: TGCGCCAGCAGCTTGGATTTGGGAGGCACAGATACGCAGTATTTT; CDR3aa: CASSLDLGGTDTQYF
abundance: -; j_gene: TRBJ2-3; d_gene: TRBD1; v_gene: TRBV7-3; CDR3nt: TGTGCCAGCAGCCCCGACAGGGAGGATACGCAGTATTTT; CDR3aa: CASSPDREDTQYF
abundance: -; j_gene: TRBJ1-5; d_gene: -; v_gene: TRBV28; CDR3nt: TGTGCCAGCAGCCCAGGTGGGCACAATCAGCCCCAGCATTTT; CDR3aa: CASSPGGHNQPQHF
abundance: -; j_gene: TRBJ2-7; d_gene: TRBD2; v_gene: TRBV7-2; CDR3nt: TGTGCCAGCAGCTCCGATCTGGGACTAGCGGGAGGGGGGTTCTACGAGCAGTACTTC; CDR3aa: CASSSDLGLAGGGFYEQYF
abundance: -; j_gene: TRBJ1-6; d_gene: -; v_gene: TRBV27; CDR3nt: TGTGCCAGCAGTCCTACAGGGAGCGGTAATTCACCCCTCCACTTT; CDR3aa: CASSPTGSGNSPLHF
abundance: once; j_gene: TRBJ2-2; d_gene: TRBD2; v_gene: TRBV10-2; CDR3nt: TGCGCCAGCAGTCTACCGGGACTAGTTCCCGGGGAGCTGTTTTTT; CDR3aa: CASSLPGLVPGELFF
abundance: few; j_gene: TRBJ1-3; d_gene: -; v_gene: TRBV6-2/TRBV6-3; CDR3nt: TGTGCCAGCAGTTACTCCGCTAGCTCTGGAAACACCATATATTTT; CDR3aa: CASSYSASSGNTIYF
abundance: -; j_gene: TRBJ1-1; d_gene: -; v_gene: TRBV10-3; CDR3nt: TGTGCCATCAGTGGGCTTGGGGCAGGTGAAGCTTTCTTT; CDR3aa: CAISGLGAGEAFF
abundance: -; j_gene: TRBJ1-1; d_gene: -; v_gene: TRBV14; CDR3nt: TGTGCCAGCAGCCAAGACAGACAGGTTAGCTCTGAAGCTTTCTTT; CDR3aa: CASSQDRQVSSEAFF
abundance: -; j_gene: TRBJ1-2; d_gene: -; v_gene: TRBV4-1; CDR3nt: TGCGCCAGCAGCCAAGAGTACTCCATATACTATGGCTACACCTTC; CDR3aa: CASSQEYSIYYGYTF
abundance: -; j_gene: TRBJ1-1; d_gene: -; v_gene: TRBV28; CDR3nt: TGTGCCAGCAGTTTTATTTTTACTGAAGCTTTCTTT; CDR3aa: CASSFIFTEAFF
abundance: -; j_gene: TRBJ1-1; d_gene: -; v_gene: TRBV6-1; CDR3nt: TGTGCCAGCAGTGAAGCGCAGGGGTACACTGAAGCTTTCTTT; CDR3aa: CASSEAQGYTEAFF
abundance: -; j_gene: TRBJ2-5; d_gene: -; v_gene: TRBV27; CDR3nt: TGTGCCAGCAGTCCCGGGGGTTGGGAGACCCAGTACTTC; CDR3aa: CASSPGGWETQYF
abundance: -; j_gene: TRBJ2-2; d_gene: -; v_gene: TRBV29-1; CDR3nt: TGCAGCGTCCCTAGGGGTCCCGGGGAGCTGTTTTTT; CDR3aa: CSVPRGPGELFF
abundance: -; j_gene: TRBJ1-6; d_gene: -; v_gene: TRBV5-7; CDR3nt: TGTGCCAGCAGCCTTGGCGGACAACGGAATTCACCCCTCCACTTT; CDR3aa: CASSLGGQRNSPLHF
abundance: few; j_gene: TRBJ2-3; d_gene: TRBD2; v_gene: TRBV2; CDR3nt: TGTGCCAGCAGTGCCTCTAGCGGGAGGGGAGGGACGCAGTATTTT; CDR3aa: CASSASSGRGGTQYF
abundance: -; j_gene: TRBJ2-5; d_gene: -; v_gene: TRBV11-2; CDR3nt: TGTGCCAGCAGCTTGGGGACGGGGGTTGAGACCCAGTACTTC; CDR3aa: CASSLGTGVETQYF
abundance: -; j_gene: TRBJ2-7; d_gene: -; v_gene: TRBV2; CDR3nt: TGTGCCAGCAAGACTTTCCTCATGGGCGAGCAGTACTTC; CDR3aa: CASKTFLMGEQYF
abundance: few; j_gene: TRBJ2-7; d_gene: TRBD2; v_gene: TRBV7-9; CDR3nt: TGTGCCAGCAGCTCCACCTTCGGGGGGGGCTTCTACGAGCAGTACTTC; CDR3aa: CASSSTFGGGFYEQYF
abundance: -; j_gene: TRBJ2-1; d_gene: TRBD1; v_gene: TRBV6-5; CDR3nt: TGTGCCAGCAGCATAAACGACAGGGGGCAAAAGCAGTTCTTC; CDR3aa: CASSINDRGQKQFF
abundance: -; j_gene: TRBJ1-2; d_gene: -; v_gene: TRBV7-2; CDR3nt: TGTGCCAGCAGCTTAGCCCAAGCTCCTCAAGGCTACACCTTC; CDR3aa: CASSLAQAPQGYTF
abundance: -; j_gene: TRBJ2-1; d_gene: -; v_gene: TRBV7-3; CDR3nt: TGTGCCAGCAGCCCAACCCTGTTGAAGGGGAATGAGCAGTTCTTC; CDR3aa: CASSPTLLKGNEQFF
abundance: -; j_gene: TRBJ2-2; d_gene: -; v_gene: TRBV27; CDR3nt: TGTGCCAGCATTGGGGCTGGCGGGGAGCTGTTTTTT; CDR3aa: CASIGAGGELFF
abundance: -; j_gene: TRBJ2-7; d_gene: TRBD2; v_gene: TRBV15; CDR3nt: TGTGCCACCAGCAGGTGGGAGGGACTAGCGGCCTACGAGCAGTACTTC; CDR3aa: CATSRWEGLAAYEQYF
abundance: few; j_gene: TRBJ2-7; d_gene: TRBD1; v_gene: TRBV4-2; CDR3nt: TGTGCCAGCAGCCTACAGGGGTTCCACGAGCAGTACTTC; CDR3aa: CASSLQGFHEQYF
abundance: -; j_gene: TRBJ2-2; d_gene: TRBD2; v_gene: TRBV15; CDR3nt: TGTGCCACCAGCCTAGCGGGAGGGCTCACCGGGGAGCTGTTTTTT; CDR3aa: CATSLAGGLTGELFF
abundance: -; j_gene: TRBJ2-1; d_gene: TRBD2; v_gene: TRBV10-2; CDR3nt: TGCGCCAGCACCGAACTAGCGCATACCTACAATGAGCAGTTCTTC; CDR3aa: CASTELAHTYNEQFF
abundance: -; j_gene: TRBJ1-2; d_gene: -; v_gene: TRBV4-2; CDR3nt: TGTGCCAGCAGCCCAGGTGCGTCCAGGAAAAGCTATGGCTACACCTTC; CDR3aa: CASSPGASRKSYGYTF
abundance: once; j_gene: TRBJ2-5; d_gene: -; v_gene: TRBV5-1; CDR3nt: TGCGCCAGCAGCTCGACCGGGAGACAAGAGACCCAGTACTTC; CDR3aa: CASSSTGRQETQYF
abundance: once; j_gene: TRBJ1-2; d_gene: TRBD1; v_gene: TRBV6-6; CDR3nt: TGTGCCAGCAGTTACCTCCAAGGACAGGTCCTCTATGGCTACACCTTC; CDR3aa: CASSYLQGQVLYGYTF
abundance: -; j_gene: TRBJ2-5; d_gene: TRBD2; v_gene: TRBV19; CDR3nt: TGTGCCAGTACCCCATCGGCTAGCGGGGGGTTGTACCAAGAGACCCAGTACTTC; CDR3aa: CASTPSASGGLYQETQYF
abundance: once; j_gene: TRBJ2-3; d_gene: TRBD2; v_gene: TRBV30; CDR3nt: TGTGCCTGGAGTTGGGGGACTAGCGGGAGTGGGGGGATGGTAAATACGCAGTATTTT; CDR3aa: CAWSWGTSGSGGMVNTQYF
abundance: -; j_gene: TRBJ2-5; d_gene: TRBD2; v_gene: TRBV7-3; CDR3nt: TGTGCCAGCAGCCCCCTGGGGGGGGAGACCCAGTACTTC; CDR3aa: CASSPLGGETQYF
abundance: -; j_gene: TRBJ2-6; d_gene: TRBD1; v_gene: TRBV30; CDR3nt: TGTGCCTGGAGTGCCGGGACAGGAAAGGCCAACGTCCTGACTTTC; CDR3aa: CAWSAGTGKANVLTF
abundance: -; j_gene: TRBJ1-4; d_gene: -; v_gene: TRBV19; CDR3nt: TGTGCCAGTAGTTTGCAGGGTCTCGATGAGCAACTGTTTTTT; CDR3aa: CASSLQGLDEQLFF
abundance: -; j_gene: TRBJ1-4; d_gene: -; v_gene: TRBV1; CDR3nt: TGCACCAGCAGCCAAAACCCGGGGAGAGCTAATGAAAAACTGTTTTTT; CDR3aa: CTSSQNPGRANEKLFF
abundance: -; j_gene: TRBJ1-1; d_gene: -; v_gene: TRBV3-1/TRBV3-2; CDR3nt: TGTGCCAGCAGCCCGCGGCCCAGGGGGAACACTGAAGCTTTCTTT; CDR3aa: CASSPRPRGNTEAFF
abundance: -; j_gene: TRBJ2-7; d_gene: TRBD1; v_gene: TRBV27; CDR3nt: TGTGCCAGCAGTTTAAAGGGGGCGCTCCGGGAGCAGTACTTC; CDR3aa: CASSLKGALREQYF
abundance: medium-sized; j_gene: TRBJ2-5; d_gene: TRBD2; v_gene: TRBV19; CDR3nt: TGTGCCAGTACCCGGCGGGGGGGACAAGAGACCCAGTACTTC; CDR3aa: CASTRRGGQETQYF
abundance: -; j_gene: TRBJ2-3; d_gene: TRBD2; v_gene: TRBV28; CDR3nt: TGTGCCAGCAGTTTGGGACTAGTAGGAGATACGCAGTATTTT; CDR3aa: CASSLGLVGDTQYF
abundance: -; j_gene: TRBJ1-3; d_gene: -; v_gene: TRBV30; CDR3nt: TGTGCCTGGAGTACCGGCTCTGGAAACACCATATATTTT; CDR3aa: CAWSTGSGNTIYF
abundance: -; j_gene: TRBJ1-5; d_gene: TRBD1; v_gene: TRBV6-6; CDR3nt: TGTGCCAGCAGTTACAGACAGGGGGTTGCAGGTCAGCCCCAGCATTTT; CDR3aa: CASSYRQGVAGQPQHF
abundance: -; j_gene: TRBJ1-1; d_gene: TRBD1; v_gene: TRBV2; CDR3nt: TGTGCCAGCAGTGGAGGGGGGGACAGGGAAGCTTTCTTT; CDR3aa: CASSGGGDREAFF
abundance: -; j_gene: TRBJ2-5; d_gene: TRBD2; v_gene: TRBV11-2; CDR3nt: TGTGCCAGCAGCCCCTGGGGACTAGCGGGGGACTCCCAAGAGACCCAGTACTTC; CDR3aa: CASSPWGLAGDSQETQYF
abundance: many; j_gene: TRBJ1-1; d_gene: -; v_gene: TRBV19; CDR3nt: TGTGCCAGTAGCTCGTGGGAGGGTCACACTGAAGCTTTCTTT; CDR3aa: CASSSWEGHTEAFF